Following are 9 T cell receptor beta chains from one sample sequenced in a study of technical replicates of blood from a handful of donors. Clones were sequenced by immunoSEQ multiplex PCR, and TCRdb holds only the in-frame ones, with some missing. The repertoire has roughly 62,000 clones, about 90% of them found once; the top ten carry roughly 5%. Source material: PBMCs. All receptors come from a human donor in good health. Some clones in this sample may be carry-over from other donors' samples.

The V call is TRBV7-3, the J call TRBJ2-2, with 16 bases matching TRBD2. The CDR3 contains 17 residues. With V trimmed by 4 bases and J by 7 bases, 6 bases remained unmatched. Germline V CDR1 and CDR2: SGHTA, FQGTGA. This chain's CDR3 is CASSSGLAGGRVGELFF. CDR3 nucleotides: TGTGCCAGCAGCTCGGGACTAGCGGGGGGGCGAGTCGGGGAGCTGTTTTTT.

The chain is built from TRBV27 and TRBJ2-3, with D maybe TRBD1 (6 bases). V lost 3 bases and J lost 6, with 13 bases in between. This CDR3 has 14 residues. The germline V gene has CDR1 MNHEY and CDR2 SMNVEV (reference sequence). The CDR3 DNA sequence: TGTGCCAGCAGTTTGGGCAGGGGCAAGGATACGCAGTATTTT. This codes for CASSLGRGKDTQYF.

This rearrangement joins TRBV7-2 to TRBJ1-2; D ambiguous. CDR3 length: 13 amino acids. The germline V and J ends were trimmed by 2 bases and 6 bases, with 10 bases remaining between them. CDR1 is SGHTA and CDR2 is FQGNSA in the germline V gene. CDR3 sequence: CASSLRGNHGYTF. In DNA, the CDR3 is TGTGCCAGCAGCTTAAGAGGGAATCATGGCTACACCTTC.

This clone has a handful of counts. The rearrangement joins TRBV10-2 to TRBJ2-3; 9 bases match TRBD2. The CDR3 runs to 14 residues. Germline V CDR1 and CDR2: WSHSY, SAAADI. Trimming cost V 9 bases and J 6 bases; bases outside gene matches: 10. CDR3 loop: CARSRTSESDTQYF. The CDR3 nucleotides are TGCGCCAGGAGCCGGACTAGCGAGTCCGATACGCAGTATTTT.

This sequence joins TRBV7-2 and TRBJ1-1, with D possibly being TRBD1 (5 bases). V lost 4 bases and J lost 6, with 15 bases in between. This CDR3 is built from 14 residues. Germline CDR1 is SGHTA and CDR2 is FQGNSA. This CDR3 reads CASSSWGVVSEAFF. DNA of the CDR3: TGTGCCAGCAGCTCATGGGGGGTAGTCTCTGAAGCTTTCTTT.

The chain combines TRBV6-1 with TRBJ1-2; 8 bases align to TRBD1. The CDR3 length is 13 residues. V lost 6 bases, J lost 4 bases, and 4 bases stayed unmatched. The germline gives CDR1 MNHNS, CDR2 SASEGT. The CDR3 spells CASRSGQVYGYTF. As DNA, the CDR3 is TGTGCCAGCAGGTCGGGACAGGTCTATGGCTACACCTTC.

The V gene is TRBV5-8, the J gene TRBJ2-1; maybe TRBD1 (5 bases). This CDR3 has 15 amino acids. The V gene's germline CDR1 is SGHTS and CDR2 YDEGEE. V was shortened by 0 bases and J by 6 bases, with 13 bases between the two germline ends. The CDR3 loop reads CASSLEQAKSNEQFF. In DNA, the CDR3 is TGTGCCAGCAGCTTGGAACAGGCGAAGTCCAATGAGCAGTTCTTC.

V usage is TRBV30 and J usage is TRBJ2-1, with TRBD1 identical over 8 bases. Per germline, CDR1 GTSNPN and CDR2 SVGIG (reference sequence). The V gene end was trimmed by 1 base and the J gene end by 8 bases; junction bases not matched to a gene: 4. The CDR3 length is 13 residues. CDR3 in amino acids: CAWSDGQGYEQFF. CDR3 coding DNA: TGTGCCTGGAGTGACGGACAGGGCTATGAGCAGTTCTTC.

V gene TRBV4-3 combines with J gene TRBJ2-3; possibly TRBD2 for D (6 bases). CDR3 size: 17 residues. With 1 base removed from V and 6 bases from J, the gap between germline ends came to 20 bases. Germline V gene data show CDR1 as LGHNA and CDR2 as YSLEER. The CDR3 sequence is CASSQGEPRDSADTQYF. In nucleotides, the CDR3 is TGCGCCAGCAGCCAAGGCGAGCCGCGGGATAGCGCGGATACGCAGTATTTT.